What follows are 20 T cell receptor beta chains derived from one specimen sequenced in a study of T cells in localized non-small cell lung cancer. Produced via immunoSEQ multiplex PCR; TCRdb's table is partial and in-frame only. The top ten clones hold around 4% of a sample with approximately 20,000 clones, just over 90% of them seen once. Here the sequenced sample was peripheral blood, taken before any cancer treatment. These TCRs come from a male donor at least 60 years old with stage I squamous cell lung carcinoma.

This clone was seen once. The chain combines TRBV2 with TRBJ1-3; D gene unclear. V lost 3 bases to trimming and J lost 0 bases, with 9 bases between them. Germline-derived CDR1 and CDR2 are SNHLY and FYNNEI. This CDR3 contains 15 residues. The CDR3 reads CASSDGVHSGNTIYF. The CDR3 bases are TGTGCCAGCAGTGACGGGGTCCACTCTGGAAACACCATATATTTT.

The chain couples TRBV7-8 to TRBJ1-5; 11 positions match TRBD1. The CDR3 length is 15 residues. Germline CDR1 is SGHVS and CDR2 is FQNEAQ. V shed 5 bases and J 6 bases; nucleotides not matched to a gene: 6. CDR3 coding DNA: TGTGCCAGCAGCCAGGGACAGGGGGGGAGTCAGCCCCAGCATTTT. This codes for CASSQGQGGSQPQHF.

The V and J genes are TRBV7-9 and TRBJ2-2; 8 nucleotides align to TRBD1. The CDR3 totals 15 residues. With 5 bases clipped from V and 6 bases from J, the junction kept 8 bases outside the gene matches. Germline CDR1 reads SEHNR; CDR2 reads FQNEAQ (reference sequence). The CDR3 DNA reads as TGTGCCAGCAGCCTTGGACAGGGTTTTCCCGGGGAGCTGTTTTTT. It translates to CASSLGQGFPGELFF.

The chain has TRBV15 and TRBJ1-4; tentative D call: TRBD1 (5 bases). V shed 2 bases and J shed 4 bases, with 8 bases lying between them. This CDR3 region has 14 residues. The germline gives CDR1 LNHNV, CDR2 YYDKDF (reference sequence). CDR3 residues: CATSRQGINEKLFF. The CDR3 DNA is TGTGCCACCAGCAGACAGGGAATTAATGAAAAACTGTTTTTT.

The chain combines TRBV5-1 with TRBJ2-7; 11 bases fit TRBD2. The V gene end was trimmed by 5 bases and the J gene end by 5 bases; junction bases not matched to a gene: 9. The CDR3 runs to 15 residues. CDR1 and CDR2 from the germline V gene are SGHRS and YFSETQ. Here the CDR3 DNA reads TGCGCCAGCAGGGGGCTAGCGGGAGGTCGACACGAGCAGTACTTC. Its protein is CASRGLAGGRHEQYF.

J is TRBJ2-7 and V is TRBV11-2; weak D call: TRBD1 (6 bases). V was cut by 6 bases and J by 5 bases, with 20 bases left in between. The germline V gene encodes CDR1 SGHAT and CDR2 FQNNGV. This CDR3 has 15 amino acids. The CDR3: CASSIDTQGFNEQYF. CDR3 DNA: TGTGCCAGCAGTATAGACACGCAGGGGTTTAACGAGCAGTACTTC.

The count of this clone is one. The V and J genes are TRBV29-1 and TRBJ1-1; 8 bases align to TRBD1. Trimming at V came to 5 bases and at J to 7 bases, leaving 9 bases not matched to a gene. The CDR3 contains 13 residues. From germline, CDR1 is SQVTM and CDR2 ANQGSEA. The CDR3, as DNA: TGCAGCGTTCTAATCTCACAGGGGGATGAAGCTTTCTTT. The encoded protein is CSVLISQGDEAFF.

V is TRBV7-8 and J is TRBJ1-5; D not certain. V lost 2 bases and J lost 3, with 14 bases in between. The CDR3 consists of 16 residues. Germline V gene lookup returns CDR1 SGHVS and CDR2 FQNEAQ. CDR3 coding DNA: TGTGCCAGCAGCTTAAGAACAGCCGAATTCAATCAGCCCCAGCATTTT. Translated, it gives CASSLRTAEFNQPQHF.

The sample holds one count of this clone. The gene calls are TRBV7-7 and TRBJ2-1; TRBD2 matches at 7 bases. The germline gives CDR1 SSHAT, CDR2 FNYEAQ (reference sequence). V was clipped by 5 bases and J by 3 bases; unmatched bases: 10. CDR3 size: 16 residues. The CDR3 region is CASSPTWGGIYNEQFF. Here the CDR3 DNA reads TGTGCCAGCAGCCCCACCTGGGGGGGTATCTACAATGAGCAGTTCTTC.

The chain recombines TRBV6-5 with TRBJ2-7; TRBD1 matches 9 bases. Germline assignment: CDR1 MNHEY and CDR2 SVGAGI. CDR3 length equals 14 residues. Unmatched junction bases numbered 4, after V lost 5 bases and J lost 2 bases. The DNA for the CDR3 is TGTGCCAGCAGTACGCGGACAGGGGCCTACGAGCAGTACTTC. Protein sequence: CASSTRTGAYEQYF.

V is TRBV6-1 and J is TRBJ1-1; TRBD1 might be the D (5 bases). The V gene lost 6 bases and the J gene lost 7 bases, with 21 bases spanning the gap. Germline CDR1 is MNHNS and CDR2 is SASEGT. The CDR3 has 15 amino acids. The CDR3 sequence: CASSVPGIPGGEAFF. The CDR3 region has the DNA TGTGCCAGCAGCGTCCCGGGAATCCCCGGGGGTGAAGCTTTCTTT.

The DNA for the CDR3 is TGTGCCAGCAGCCCAAGACAGGGGGCGAACACCGGGGAGCTGTTTTTT. Translation: CASSPRQGANTGELFF. This rearrangement joins TRBV7-2 to TRBJ2-2, with 9 bases aligning to TRBD1. The CDR3 has 16 amino acids. CDR1 is SGHTA and CDR2 is FQGNSA in the germline V gene. Trimming at V came to 5 bases and at J to 0 bases, leaving 4 bases not matched to a gene. The complete variable domain, with remaining parts taken from reference TRBV7-2 and TRBJ2-2, reads GAGVSQSPSNKVTEKGKDVELRCDPISGHTALYWYRQSLGQGLEFLIYFQGNSAPDKSGLPSDRFSAERTGGSVSTLTIQRTQQEDSAVYLCASSPRQGANTGELFFGEGSRLTVL.

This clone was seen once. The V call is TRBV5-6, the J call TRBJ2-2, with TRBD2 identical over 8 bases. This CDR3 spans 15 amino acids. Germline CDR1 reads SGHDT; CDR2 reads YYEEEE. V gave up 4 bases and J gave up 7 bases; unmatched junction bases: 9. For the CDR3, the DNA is TGTGCCAGCAGCCGAGCAGGGACTAGAGGCGGGGAGCTGTTTTTT. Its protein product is CASSRAGTRGGELFF. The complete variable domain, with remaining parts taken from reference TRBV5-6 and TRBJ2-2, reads DAGVTQSPTHLIKTRGQQVTLRCSPKSGHDTVSWYQQALGQGPQFIFQYYEEEERQRGNFPDRFSGHQFPNYSSELNVNALLLGDSALYLCASSRAGTRGGELFFGEGSRLTVL.

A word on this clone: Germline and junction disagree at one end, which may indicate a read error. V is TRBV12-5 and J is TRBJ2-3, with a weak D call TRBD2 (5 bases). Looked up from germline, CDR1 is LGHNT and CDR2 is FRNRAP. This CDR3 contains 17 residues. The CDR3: CASGLEPGSREGDTPYF. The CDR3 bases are TGTGCTAGTGGTTTGGAACCCGGGTCCAGAGAGGGAGATACGCCGTATTTT.

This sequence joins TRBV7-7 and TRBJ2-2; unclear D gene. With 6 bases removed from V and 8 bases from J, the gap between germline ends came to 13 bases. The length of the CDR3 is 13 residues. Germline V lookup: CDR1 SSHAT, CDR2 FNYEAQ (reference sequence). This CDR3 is CASSSEEGGELFF. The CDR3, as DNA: TGTGCCAGCAGTTCTGAGGAAGGGGGGGAGCTGTTTTTT.

The CDR3 is CASSLTDFYGYTF. The DNA for the CDR3 is TGTGCCAGCAGCTTGACAGATTTCTATGGCTACACCTTC. The chain is built from TRBV5-8 and TRBJ1-2; D gene uncertain. The germline V and J ends were trimmed by 1 base and 4 bases, with 8 bases remaining between them. Germline CDR1 is SGHTS and CDR2 is YDEGEE. There are 13 residues in the CDR3.

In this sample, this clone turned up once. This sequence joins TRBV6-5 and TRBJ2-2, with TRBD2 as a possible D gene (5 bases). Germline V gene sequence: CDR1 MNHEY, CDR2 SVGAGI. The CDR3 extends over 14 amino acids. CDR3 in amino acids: CVTGESLDAGELFF. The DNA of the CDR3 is TGTGTTACCGGGGAGTCGCTAGATGCCGGGGAGCTGTTTTTT.

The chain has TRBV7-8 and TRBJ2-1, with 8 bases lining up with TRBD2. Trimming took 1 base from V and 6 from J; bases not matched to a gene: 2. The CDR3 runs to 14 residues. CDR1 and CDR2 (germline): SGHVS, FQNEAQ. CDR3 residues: CASSLGTSSNEQFF. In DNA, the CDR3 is TGTGCCAGCAGCTTAGGGACTAGCTCCAATGAGCAGTTCTTC.

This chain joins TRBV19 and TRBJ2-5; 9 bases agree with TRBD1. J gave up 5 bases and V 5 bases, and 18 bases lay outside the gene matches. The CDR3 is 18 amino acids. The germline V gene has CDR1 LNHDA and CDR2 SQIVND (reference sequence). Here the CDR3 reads CASSSQPPGQGGWETQYF. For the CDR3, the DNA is TGTGCCAGTAGTTCCCAACCACCGGGACAGGGAGGCTGGGAGACCCAGTACTTC.

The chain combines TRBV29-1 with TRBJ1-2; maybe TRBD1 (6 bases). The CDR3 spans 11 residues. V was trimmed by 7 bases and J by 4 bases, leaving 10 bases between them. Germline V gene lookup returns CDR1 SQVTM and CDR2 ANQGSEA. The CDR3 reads CSDRAGYGYTF. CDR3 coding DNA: TGCAGCGACAGGGCTGGCTATGGCTACACCTTC. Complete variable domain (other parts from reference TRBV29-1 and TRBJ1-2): SAVISQKPSRDICQRGTSLTIQCQVDSQVTMMFWYRQQPGQSLTLIATANQGSEATYESGFVIDKFPISRPNLTFSTLTVSNMSPEDSSIYLCSDRAGYGYTFGSGTRLTVV.